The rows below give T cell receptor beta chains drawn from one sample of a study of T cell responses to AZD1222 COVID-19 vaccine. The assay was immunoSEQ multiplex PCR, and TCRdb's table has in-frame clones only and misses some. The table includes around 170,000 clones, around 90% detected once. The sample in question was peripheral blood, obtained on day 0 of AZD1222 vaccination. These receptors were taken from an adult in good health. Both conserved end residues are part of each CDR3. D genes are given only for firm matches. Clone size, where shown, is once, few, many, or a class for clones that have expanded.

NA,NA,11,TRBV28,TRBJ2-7,TGTGCCAGCAGCCTCGAGTACGAGCAGTACTTC,CASSLEYEQYF
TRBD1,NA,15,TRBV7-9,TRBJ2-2,TGTGCCAGCAGTCAAATTACAGGGGTCGCCGGGGAGCTGTTTTTT,CASSQITGVAGELFF
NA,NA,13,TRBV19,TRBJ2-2,TGTGCCAGTAAACCGCGGGCCACCGGGGAGCTGTTTTTT,CASKPRATGELFF
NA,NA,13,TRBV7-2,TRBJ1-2,TGTGCCAGCAGCCCCCAAGGTCGCTATGGCTACACCTTC,CASSPQGRYGYTF
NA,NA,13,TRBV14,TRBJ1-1,TGTGCCAGCAGCCTACAAGAGAACACTGAAGCTTTCTTT,CASSLQENTEAFF
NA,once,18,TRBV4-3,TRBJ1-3,TGCGCCAGCAGCCAAGATTTCCGGCATTTTAACTCTGGAAACACCATATATTTT,CASSQDFRHFNSGNTIYF
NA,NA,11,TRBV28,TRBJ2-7,TGTGCCAGCAGTCCAGCCCACGAGCAGTACTTC,CASSPAHEQYF
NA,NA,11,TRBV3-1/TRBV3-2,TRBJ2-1,TGTGCCAGCAGGTGGAGGGGTGAGCAGTTCTTC,CASRWRGEQFF
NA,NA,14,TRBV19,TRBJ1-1,TGTGCCAGTAGTGAAATCCTTGAGAACACTGAAGCTTTCTTT,CASSEILENTEAFF
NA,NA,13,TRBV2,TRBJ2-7,TGTGCCAGCAGAATCACATTCCCCTACGAGCAGTACTTC,CASRITFPYEQYF
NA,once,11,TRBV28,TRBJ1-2,TGTGCCAGCACCCTGGGGGATGGCTACACCTTC,CASTLGDGYTF
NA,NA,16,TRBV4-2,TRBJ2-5,TGTGCCAGCAGCCAAGGGGTACAGGCTAGGTCAGAGACCCAGTACTTC,CASSQGVQARSETQYF
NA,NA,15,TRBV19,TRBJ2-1,TGTGCCAGTAGCGGGTGGGCCCTAGGGCACAATGAGCAGTTCTTC,CASSGWALGHNEQFF
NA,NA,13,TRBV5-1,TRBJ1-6,TGCGCCAGCAGCTTGGCAGGGGTCTCACCCCTCCACTTT,CASSLAGVSPLHF
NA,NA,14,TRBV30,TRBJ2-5,TGTGCCTGGAGTGTAAAGGCTAAAACGGGGACCCAGTACTTC,CAWSVKAKTGTQYF
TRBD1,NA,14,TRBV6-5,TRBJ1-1,TGTGCCAGCAGAGGACAGGTGAGCGGCACTGAAGCTTTCTTT,CASRGQVSGTEAFF
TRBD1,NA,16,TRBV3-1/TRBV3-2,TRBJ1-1,TGTGCCAGCAGCCATCTGCCGGGACAGGCGGGCACTGAAGCTTTCTTT,CASSHLPGQAGTEAFF
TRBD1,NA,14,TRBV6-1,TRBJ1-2,TGTGCCAGCAGTGACCCAGGGGGAAACTATGGCTACACCTTC,CASSDPGGNYGYTF
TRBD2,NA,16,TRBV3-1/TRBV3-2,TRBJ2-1,TGTGCCAGCAGCCAAGTAGCGGGGAGCTCCTACAATGAGCAGTTCTTC,CASSQVAGSSYNEQFF
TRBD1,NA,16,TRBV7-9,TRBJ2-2,TGTGCCAGCCAAAGTCCCGGGACAGGGGACACCGGGGAGCTGTTTTTT,CASQSPGTGDTGELFF
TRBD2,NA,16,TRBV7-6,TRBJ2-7,TGTGCCAGCAGCCCACCTTCAGCGGGAGGTGGATACGAGCAGTACTTC,CASSPPSAGGGYEQYF
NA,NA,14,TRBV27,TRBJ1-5,TGTGCCAGCAGTTTCGCCGGACAAGGTCAGCCCCAGCATTTT,CASSFAGQGQPQHF
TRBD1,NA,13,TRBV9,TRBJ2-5,TGTGCCAGCAGCCCCTGGGACAGACAGACCCAGTACTTC,CASSPWDRQTQYF